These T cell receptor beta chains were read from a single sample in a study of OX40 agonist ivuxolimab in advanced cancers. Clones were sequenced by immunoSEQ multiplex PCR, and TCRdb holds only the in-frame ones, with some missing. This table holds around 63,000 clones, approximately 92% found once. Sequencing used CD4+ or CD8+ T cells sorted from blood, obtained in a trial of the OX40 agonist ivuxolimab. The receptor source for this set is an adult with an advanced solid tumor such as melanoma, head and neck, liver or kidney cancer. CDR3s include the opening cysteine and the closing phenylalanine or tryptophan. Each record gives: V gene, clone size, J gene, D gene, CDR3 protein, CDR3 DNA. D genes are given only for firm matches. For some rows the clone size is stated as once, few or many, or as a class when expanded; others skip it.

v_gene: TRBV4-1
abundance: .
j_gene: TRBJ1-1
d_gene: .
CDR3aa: CASTLVWVGTEAFF
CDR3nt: TGCGCCAGCACCCTCGTTTGGGTGGGCACTGAAGCTTTCTTT

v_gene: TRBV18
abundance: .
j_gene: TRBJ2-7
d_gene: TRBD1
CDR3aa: CASSAGQGLSYEQYF
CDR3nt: TGTGCCAGCTCAGCAGGACAGGGGTTATCCTACGAGCAGTACTTC

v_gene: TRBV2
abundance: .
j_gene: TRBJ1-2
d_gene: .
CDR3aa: CASSRVQGVVPGEGGYTF
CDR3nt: TGTGCCAGCAGCAGGGTACAGGGTGTCGTCCCGGGGGAGGGTGGCTACACCTTC

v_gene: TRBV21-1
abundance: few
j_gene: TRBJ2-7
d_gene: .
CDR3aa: CASSKDADRGPEQYF
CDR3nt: TGTGCCAGCAGCAAAGATGCGGACAGGGGTCCCGAGCAGTACTTC

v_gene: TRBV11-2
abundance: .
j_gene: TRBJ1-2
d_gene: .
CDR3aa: CASSQQGYYGYTF
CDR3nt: TGTGCCAGCAGTCAACAGGGATACTATGGCTACACCTTC

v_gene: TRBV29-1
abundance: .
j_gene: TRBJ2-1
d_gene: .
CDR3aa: CSVGGTGGQFF
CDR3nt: TGCAGCGTGGGGGGGACAGGTGGGCAGTTCTTC

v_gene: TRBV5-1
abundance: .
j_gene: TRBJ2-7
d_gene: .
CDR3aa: CASTQGGYYEQYF
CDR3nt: TGCGCCAGCACTCAGGGGGGTTACTACGAGCAGTACTTC

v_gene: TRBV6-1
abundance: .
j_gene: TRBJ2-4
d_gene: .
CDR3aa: CASRALMGSSKYF
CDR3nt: TGTGCCAGCAGAGCTCTTATGGGTAGCAGCAAGTACTTC

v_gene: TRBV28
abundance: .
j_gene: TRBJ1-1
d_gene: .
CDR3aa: CASSFGQQGRTEAFF
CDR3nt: TGTGCCAGCAGTTTCGGGCAACAGGGAAGGACTGAAGCTTTCTTT

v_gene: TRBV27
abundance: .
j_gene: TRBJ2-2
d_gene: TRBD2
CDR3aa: CASSPLAVVGGELFF
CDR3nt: TGTGCCAGCAGTCCACTAGCGGTAGTGGGCGGGGAGCTGTTTTTT

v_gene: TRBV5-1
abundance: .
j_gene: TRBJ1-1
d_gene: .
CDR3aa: CASTLGAGTEAFF
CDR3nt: TGCGCCAGCACCCTGGGCGCAGGGACTGAAGCTTTCTTT

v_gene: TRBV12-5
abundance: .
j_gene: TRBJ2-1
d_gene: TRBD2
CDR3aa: CASGLVGRGTYNEQFF
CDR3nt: TGTGCTAGTGGTTTGGTAGGGCGGGGGACCTACAATGAGCAGTTCTTC

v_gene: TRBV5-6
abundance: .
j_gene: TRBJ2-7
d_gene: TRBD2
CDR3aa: CASTPAGLARSYEQYF
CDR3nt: TGTGCCAGCACCCCAGCGGGACTAGCTCGTTCCTACGAGCAGTACTTC

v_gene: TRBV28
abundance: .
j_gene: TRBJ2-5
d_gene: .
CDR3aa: CASNSHGKETQYF
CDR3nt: TGTGCCAGCAACTCTCACGGCAAAGAGACCCAGTACTTC

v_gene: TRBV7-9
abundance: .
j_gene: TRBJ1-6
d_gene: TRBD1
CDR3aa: CASSLGAGGSYNSPLHF
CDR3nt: TGTGCCAGCAGCTTAGGAGCAGGGGGTTCCTATAATTCACCCCTCCACTTT

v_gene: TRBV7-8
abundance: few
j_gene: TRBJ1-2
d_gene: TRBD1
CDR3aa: CASSPWTGTGLYGYTF
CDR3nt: TGTGCCAGCAGCCCATGGACAGGGACCGGGCTTTATGGCTACACCTTC

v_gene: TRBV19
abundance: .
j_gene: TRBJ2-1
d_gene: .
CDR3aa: CASSIDRDNEQFF
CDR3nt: TGTGCCAGTAGTATAGACAGGGACAATGAGCAGTTCTTC

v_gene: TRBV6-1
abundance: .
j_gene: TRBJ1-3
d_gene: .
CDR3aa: CASSEPGREPGNTIYF
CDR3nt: TGTGCCAGCAGTGAACCCGGGAGGGAACCTGGAAACACCATATATTTT

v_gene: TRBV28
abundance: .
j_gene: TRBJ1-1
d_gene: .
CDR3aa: CASSLMNTEAFF
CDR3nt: TGTGCCAGTTCCCTTATGAACACTGAAGCTTTCTTT

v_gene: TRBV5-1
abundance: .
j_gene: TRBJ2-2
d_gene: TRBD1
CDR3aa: CASSWAGTGGAGELFF
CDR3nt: TGCGCCAGCAGCTGGGCCGGGACAGGGGGCGCCGGGGAGCTGTTTTTT

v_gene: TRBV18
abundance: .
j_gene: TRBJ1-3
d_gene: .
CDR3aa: CASSTEVSGNTIYF
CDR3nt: TGTGCCAGCTCGACAGAGGTTTCTGGAAACACCATATATTTT

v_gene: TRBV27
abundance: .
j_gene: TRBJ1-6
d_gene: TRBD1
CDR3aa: CASSLWGRGRPYNSPLHF
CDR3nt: TGTGCCAGCAGTTTATGGGGCAGGGGGCGGCCCTATAATTCACCCCTCCACTTT

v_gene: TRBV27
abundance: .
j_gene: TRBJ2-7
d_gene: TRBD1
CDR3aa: CASSFYDRAYEQYF
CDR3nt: TGTGCCAGCAGTTTTTACGACAGGGCATACGAGCAGTACTTC

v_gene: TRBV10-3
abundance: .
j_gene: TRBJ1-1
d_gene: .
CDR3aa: CAISDLRKYTEAFF
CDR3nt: TGTGCCATCAGTGATTTAAGGAAGTACACTGAAGCTTTCTTT

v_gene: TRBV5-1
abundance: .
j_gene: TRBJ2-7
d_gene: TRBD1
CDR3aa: CASSLAGQDYEQYF
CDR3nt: TGCGCCAGCAGCTTGGCGGGACAGGACTACGAGCAGTACTTC

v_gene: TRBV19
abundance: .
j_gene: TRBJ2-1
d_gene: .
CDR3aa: CASSIDRAGANNEQFF
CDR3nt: TGTGCCAGTAGTATAGATCGGGCGGGGGCCAACAATGAGCAGTTCTTC

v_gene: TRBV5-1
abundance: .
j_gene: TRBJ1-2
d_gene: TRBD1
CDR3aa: CASGQGAEGTDYTF
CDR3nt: TGCGCCAGCGGACAGGGGGCGGAAGGAACGGACTACACCTTC

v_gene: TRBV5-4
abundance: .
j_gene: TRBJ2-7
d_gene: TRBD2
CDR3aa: CASSLASGGSSYEQYF
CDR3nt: TGTGCCAGCAGCTTGGCCAGCGGGGGCAGCTCCTACGAGCAGTACTTC

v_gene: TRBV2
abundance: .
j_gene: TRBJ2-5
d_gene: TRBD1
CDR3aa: CASRGTGAPGTQYF
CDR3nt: TGTGCCAGCAGAGGAACAGGGGCGCCAGGGACCCAGTACTTC